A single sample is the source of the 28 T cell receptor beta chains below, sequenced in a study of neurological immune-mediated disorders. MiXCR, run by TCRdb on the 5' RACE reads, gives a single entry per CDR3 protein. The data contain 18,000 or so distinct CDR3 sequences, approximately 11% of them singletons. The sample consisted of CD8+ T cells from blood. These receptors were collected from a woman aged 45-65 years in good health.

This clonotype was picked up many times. The CDR3 DNA sequence: TGTGCCAGCAGACCACTAGCGGGGGGAGGAAATACGCAGTATTTT. Its protein is CASRPLAGGGNTQYF. V usage is TRBV12-3 or TRBV12-4 and J usage is TRBJ2-3, with 12 bases aligning to TRBD2. The CDR3 has 15 amino acids. J lost 7 bases, V lost 6 bases, and 8 bases had no gene match.

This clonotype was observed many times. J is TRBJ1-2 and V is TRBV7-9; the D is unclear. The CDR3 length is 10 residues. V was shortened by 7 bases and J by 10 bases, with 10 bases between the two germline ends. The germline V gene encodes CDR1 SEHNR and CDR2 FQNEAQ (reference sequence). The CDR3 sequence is CASIPGVYTF. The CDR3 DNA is TGTGCCAGCATCCCCGGGGTCTACACCTTC.

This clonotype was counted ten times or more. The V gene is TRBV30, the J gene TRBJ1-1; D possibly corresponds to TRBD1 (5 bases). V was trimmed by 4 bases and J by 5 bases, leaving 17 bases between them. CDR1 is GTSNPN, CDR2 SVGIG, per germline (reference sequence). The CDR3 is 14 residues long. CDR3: CAWKIVQGWTEAFF. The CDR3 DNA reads TGTGCCTGGAAAATAGTCCAGGGTTGGACTGAAGCTTTCTTT.

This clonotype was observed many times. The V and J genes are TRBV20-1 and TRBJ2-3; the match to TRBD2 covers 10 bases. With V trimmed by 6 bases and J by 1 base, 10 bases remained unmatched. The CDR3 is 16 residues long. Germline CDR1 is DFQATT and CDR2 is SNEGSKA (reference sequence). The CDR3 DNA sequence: TGCAGTGCCCACCCCTTAGGACTAGCGGGCACAGATACGCAGTATTTT. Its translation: CSAHPLGLAGTDTQYF.

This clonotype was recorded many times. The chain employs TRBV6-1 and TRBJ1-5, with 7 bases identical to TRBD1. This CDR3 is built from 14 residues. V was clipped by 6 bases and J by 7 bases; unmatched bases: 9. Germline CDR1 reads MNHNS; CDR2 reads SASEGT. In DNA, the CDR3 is TGTGCCAGCAGCCAACCGACAGGGTACCAGCCCCAGCATTTT. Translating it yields CASSQPTGYQPQHF.

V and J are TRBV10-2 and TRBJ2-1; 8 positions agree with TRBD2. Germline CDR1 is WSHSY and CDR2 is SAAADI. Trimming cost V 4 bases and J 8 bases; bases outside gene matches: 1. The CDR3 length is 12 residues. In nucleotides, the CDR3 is TGCGCCAGCAGTGTGACTAGCGATGAGCAGTTCTTC. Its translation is CASSVTSDEQFF.

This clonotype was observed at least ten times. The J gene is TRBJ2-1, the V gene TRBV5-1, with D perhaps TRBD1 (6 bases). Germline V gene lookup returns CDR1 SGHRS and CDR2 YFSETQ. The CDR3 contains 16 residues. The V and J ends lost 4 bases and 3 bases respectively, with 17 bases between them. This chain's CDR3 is CASSQAGAPGYNEQFF. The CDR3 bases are TGCGCCAGCAGCCAAGCAGGGGCCCCGGGCTACAATGAGCAGTTCTTC. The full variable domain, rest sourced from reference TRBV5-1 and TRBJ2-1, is KAGVTQTPRYLIKTRGQQVTLSCSPISGHRSVSWYQQTPGQGLQFLFEYFSETQRNKGNFPGRFSGRQFSNSRSEMNVSTLELGDSALYLCASSQAGAPGYNEQFFGPGTRLTVL.

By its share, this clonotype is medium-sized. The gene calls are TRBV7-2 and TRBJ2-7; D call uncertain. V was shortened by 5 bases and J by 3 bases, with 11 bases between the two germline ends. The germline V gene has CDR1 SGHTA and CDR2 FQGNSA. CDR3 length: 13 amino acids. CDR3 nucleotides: TGTGCCAGCAGCCAAACTCCTCTCTACGAGCAGTACTTC. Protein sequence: CASSQTPLYEQYF.

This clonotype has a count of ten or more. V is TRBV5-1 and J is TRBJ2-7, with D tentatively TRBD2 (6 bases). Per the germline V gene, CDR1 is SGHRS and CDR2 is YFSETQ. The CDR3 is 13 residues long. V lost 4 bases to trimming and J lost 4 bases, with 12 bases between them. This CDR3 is CASSLGGGYEQYF. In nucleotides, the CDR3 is TGCGCCAGCAGCCTGGGAGGCGGGTACGAGCAGTACTTC.

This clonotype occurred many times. CDR3 DNA sequence: TGTGCCAGCACGGGGGTACCGGCAACTAATGAAAAACTGTTTTTT. Protein: CASTGVPATNEKLFF. This chain uses TRBV28 with TRBJ1-4, with D maybe TRBD1 (5 bases). V lost 7 bases and J 0 bases, leaving 12 bases between the germline ends. CDR3 length: 15 amino acids. The germline V gene encodes CDR1 MDHEN and CDR2 SYDVKM.

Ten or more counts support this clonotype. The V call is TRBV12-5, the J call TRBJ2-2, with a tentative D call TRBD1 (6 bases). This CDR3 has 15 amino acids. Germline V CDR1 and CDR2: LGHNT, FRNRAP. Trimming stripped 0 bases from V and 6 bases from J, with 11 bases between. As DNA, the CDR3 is TGTGCTAGTGGTTTGGTACCCGAGGGGGCCGGGGAGCTGTTTTTT. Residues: CASGLVPEGAGELFF. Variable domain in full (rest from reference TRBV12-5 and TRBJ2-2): DARVTQTPRHKVTEMGQEVTMRCQPILGHNTVFWYRQTMMQGLELLAYFRNRAPLDDSGMPKDRFSAEMPDATLATLKIQPSEPRDSAVYFCASGLVPEGAGELFFGEGSRLTVL.

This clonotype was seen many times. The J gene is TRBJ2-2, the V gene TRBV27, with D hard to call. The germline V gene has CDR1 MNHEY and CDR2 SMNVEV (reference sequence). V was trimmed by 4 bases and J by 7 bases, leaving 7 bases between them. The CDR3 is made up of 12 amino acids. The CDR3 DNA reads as TGTGCCAGCAGTTACACAGACGGGGAGCTGTTTTTT. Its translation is CASSYTDGELFF.

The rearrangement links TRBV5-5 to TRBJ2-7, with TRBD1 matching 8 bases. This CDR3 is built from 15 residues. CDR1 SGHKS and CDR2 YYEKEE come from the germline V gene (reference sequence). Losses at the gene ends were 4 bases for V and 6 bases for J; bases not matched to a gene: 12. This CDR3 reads CASSHNVGQGFEQYF. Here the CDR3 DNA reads TGTGCCAGCAGCCATAACGTCGGACAGGGCTTCGAGCAGTACTTC. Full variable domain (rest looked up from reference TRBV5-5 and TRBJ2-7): DAGVTQSPTHLIKTRGQQVTLRCSPISGHKSVSWYQQVLGQGPQFIFQYYEKEERGRGNFPDRFSARQFPNYSSELNVNALLLGDSALYLCASSHNVGQGFEQYFGPGTRLTVT.

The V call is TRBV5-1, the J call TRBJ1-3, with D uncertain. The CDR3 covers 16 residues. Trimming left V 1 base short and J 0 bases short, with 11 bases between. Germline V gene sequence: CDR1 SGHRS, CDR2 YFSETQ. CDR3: CASSLTGIYSGNTIYF. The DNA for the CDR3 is TGCGCCAGCAGCTTGACCGGGATATACTCTGGAAACACCATATATTTT.

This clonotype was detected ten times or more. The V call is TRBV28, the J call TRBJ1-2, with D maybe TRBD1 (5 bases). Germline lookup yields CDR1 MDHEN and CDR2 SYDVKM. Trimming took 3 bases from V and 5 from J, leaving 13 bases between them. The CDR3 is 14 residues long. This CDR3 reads CASSLEGSGYGYTF. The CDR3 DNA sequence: TGTGCCAGCAGTTTGGAGGGCTCAGGGTATGGCTACACCTTC.

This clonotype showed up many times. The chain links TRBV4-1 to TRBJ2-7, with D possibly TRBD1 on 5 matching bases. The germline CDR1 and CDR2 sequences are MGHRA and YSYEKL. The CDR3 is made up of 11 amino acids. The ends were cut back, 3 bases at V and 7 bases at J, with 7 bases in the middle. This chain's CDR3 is CASSQSGEQYF. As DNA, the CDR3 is TGCGCCAGCAGCCAGTCAGGGGAGCAGTACTTC.

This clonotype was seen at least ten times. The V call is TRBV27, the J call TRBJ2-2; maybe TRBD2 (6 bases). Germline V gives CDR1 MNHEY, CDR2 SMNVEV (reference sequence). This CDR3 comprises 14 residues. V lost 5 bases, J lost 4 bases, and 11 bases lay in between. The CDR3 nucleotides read TGTGCCAGCAGTCCCGGGACTTCCACCGGGGAGCTGTTTTTT. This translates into CASSPGTSTGELFF.

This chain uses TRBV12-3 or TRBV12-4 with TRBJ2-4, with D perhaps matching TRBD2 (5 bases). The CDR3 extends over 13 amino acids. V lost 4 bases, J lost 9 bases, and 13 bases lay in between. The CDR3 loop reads CASSSEAISIQYF. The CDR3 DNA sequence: TGTGCCAGCAGTTCGGAGGCAATAAGCATTCAGTACTTC.

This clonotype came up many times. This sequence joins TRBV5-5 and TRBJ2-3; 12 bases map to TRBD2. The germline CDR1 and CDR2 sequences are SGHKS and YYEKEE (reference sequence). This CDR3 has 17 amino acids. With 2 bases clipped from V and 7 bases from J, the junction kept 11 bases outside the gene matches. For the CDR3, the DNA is TGTGCCAGCAGCTTCGATCTCACTAGCGGGGGGATCTATACGCAGTATTTT. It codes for CASSFDLTSGGIYTQYF.

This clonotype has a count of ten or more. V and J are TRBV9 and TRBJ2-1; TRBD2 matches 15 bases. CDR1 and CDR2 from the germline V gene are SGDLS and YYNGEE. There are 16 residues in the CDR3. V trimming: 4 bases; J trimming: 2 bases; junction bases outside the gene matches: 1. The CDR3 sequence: CASSRTSGGAYNEQFF. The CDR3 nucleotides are TGTGCCAGCAGCAGGACTAGCGGGGGGGCCTACAATGAGCAGTTCTTC.

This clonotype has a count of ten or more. As DNA, the CDR3 is TGCAGTGCTAGAGATATGACGGGAGTGGTAACAGATACGCAGTATTTT. Translating it yields CSARDMTGVVTDTQYF. The J gene is TRBJ2-3, the V gene TRBV20-1; possibly TRBD2 for D (6 bases). V lost 0 bases, J lost 3 bases, and 16 bases lay in between. The CDR3 is made up of 16 amino acids. CDR1 and CDR2 (germline): DFQATT, SNEGSKA (reference sequence).

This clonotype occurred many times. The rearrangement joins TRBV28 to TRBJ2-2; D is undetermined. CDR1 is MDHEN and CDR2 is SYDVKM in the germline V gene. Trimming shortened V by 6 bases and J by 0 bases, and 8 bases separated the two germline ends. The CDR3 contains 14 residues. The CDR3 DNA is TGTGCCAGCAGCCTAATAGCGAACACCGGGGAGCTGTTTTTT. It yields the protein CASSLIANTGELFF.

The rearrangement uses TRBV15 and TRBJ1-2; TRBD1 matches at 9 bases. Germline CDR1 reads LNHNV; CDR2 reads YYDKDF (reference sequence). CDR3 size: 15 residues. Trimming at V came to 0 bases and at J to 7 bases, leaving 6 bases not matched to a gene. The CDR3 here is CATSRDSRTGVGYTF. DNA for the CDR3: TGTGCCACCAGCAGAGATTCGCGGACAGGGGTTGGCTACACCTTC. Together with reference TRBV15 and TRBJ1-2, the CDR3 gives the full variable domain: DAMVIQNPRYQVTQFGKPVTLSCSQTLNHNVMYWYQQKSSQAPKLLFHYYDKDFNNEADTPDNFQSRRPNTSFCFLDIRSPGLGDTAMYLCATSRDSRTGVGYTFGSGTRLTVV.

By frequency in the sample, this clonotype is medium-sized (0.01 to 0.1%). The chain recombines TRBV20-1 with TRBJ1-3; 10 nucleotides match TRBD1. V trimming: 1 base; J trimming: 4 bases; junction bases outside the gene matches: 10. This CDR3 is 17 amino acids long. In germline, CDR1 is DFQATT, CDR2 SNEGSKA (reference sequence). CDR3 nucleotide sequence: TGCAGTGCTAGAGGGACAGGGGGGACTCAGGTCGGAAACACCATATATTTT. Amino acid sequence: CSARGTGGTQVGNTIYF.

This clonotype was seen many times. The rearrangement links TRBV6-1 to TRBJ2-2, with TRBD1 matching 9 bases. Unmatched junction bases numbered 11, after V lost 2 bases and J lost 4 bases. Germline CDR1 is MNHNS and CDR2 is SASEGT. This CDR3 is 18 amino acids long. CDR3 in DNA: TGTGCCAGCAGTGAACCGTACTATAGGACAGGGGTCACCGGGGAGCTGTTTTTT. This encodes CASSEPYYRTGVTGELFF.

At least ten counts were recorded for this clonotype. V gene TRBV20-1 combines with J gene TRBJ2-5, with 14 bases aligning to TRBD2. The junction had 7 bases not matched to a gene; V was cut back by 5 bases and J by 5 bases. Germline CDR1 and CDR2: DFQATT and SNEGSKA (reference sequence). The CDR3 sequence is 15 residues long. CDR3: CSAEWTSGRFETQYF. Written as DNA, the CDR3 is TGCAGTGCTGAATGGACTAGCGGGAGGTTTGAGACCCAGTACTTC.

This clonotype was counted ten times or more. The CDR3 DNA reads TGTGCCAGCGGACGGGGACAGGGGACCAAAAACATTCAGTACTTC. This gives the protein CASGRGQGTKNIQYF. This rearrangement joins TRBV9 to TRBJ2-4; 10 bases line up with TRBD1. After removal of 7 bases from V and 2 bases from J, the junction contained 6 bases not matched to a gene. CDR1 is SGDLS and CDR2 is YYNGEE in the germline V gene. CDR3 length: 15 residues. Drawing the rest from reference TRBV9 and TRBJ2-4, the complete variable domain is DSGVTQTPKHLITATGQRVTLRCSPRSGDLSVYWYQQSLDQGLQFLIQYYNGEERAKGNILERFSAQQFPDLHSELNLSSLELGDSALYFCASGRGQGTKNIQYFGAGTRLSVL.

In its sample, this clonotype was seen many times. The DNA of the CDR3 is TGTGCCAGCAGTTACTCCGGGGGCCCGCTCCACGAGCAGTACTTC. Protein product: CASSYSGGPLHEQYF. This chain joins TRBV6-2 or TRBV6-3 and TRBJ2-7; either TRBD1 or TRBD2 may fit D (6 bases each). The CDR3 extends over 15 amino acids. Deletions cut 0 bases from V and 5 bases from J, with 14 bases between. Germline CDR1 and CDR2: MNHEY and SVGEGT.